The next 11 T cell receptor beta chains were all read from a single sample in a study of cytomegalovirus exposure and HLA in healthy donors. The PCR made use of 60 Vbeta and 13 Jbeta primers. Clones were read by immunoSEQ multiplex PCR, and TCRdb kept only the in-frame ones, dropping some. The sample yields more than 150,000 clones, approximately 85% seen once. The sample taken for sequencing was PBMCs. These receptors were obtained from a man aged 18 to 35 in good health and CMV-seropositive.

CDR3 region: CASSHMTAGFSSYEQYF. The CDR3 DNA follows: TGTGCCAGTAGCCACATGACGGCGGGTTTCAGCTCCTACGAGCAGTACTTC. V gene TRBV19 combines with J gene TRBJ2-7; tentative D call: TRBD2 (5 bases). The V and J ends lost 6 bases and 0 bases respectively, with 21 bases between them. CDR3 length: 17 residues. In germline, CDR1 is LNHDA, CDR2 SQIVND (reference sequence).

In this sample, this clone turned up a few times. J is TRBJ1-1 and V is TRBV5-1, with D unresolved. V lost 0 bases and J lost 0, with 6 bases in between. Germline V gene sequence: CDR1 SGHRS, CDR2 YFSETQ. The CDR3 sequence is 14 residues long. The CDR3 DNA sequence: TGCGCCAGCAGCTTGGCATCCATGAACACTGAAGCTTTCTTT. Its translation: CASSLASMNTEAFF.

CDR3 region: CASSQDPGQGIRAGYTF. The CDR3 nucleotides read TGCGCCAGCAGCCAAGACCCCGGACAGGGTATAAGGGCGGGCTACACCTTC. The J gene is TRBJ1-2, the V gene TRBV4-1; 8 bases align to TRBD1. The CDR3 spans 17 residues. The trim removed 0 bases at V and 8 bases at J, leaving 14 bases unmatched. Germline V CDR1 and CDR2: MGHRA, YSYEKL.

In regard to this clone: A read error may produce the germline difference seen at one junction end. The chain links TRBV30 to TRBJ2-2; 8 bases map to TRBD2. The CDR3 contains 14 residues. Germline CDR1 and CDR2: GTSNPN and SVGIG (reference sequence). CDR3 bases: TGTGCCGGAAAAAAACGGGGGGGCCGCCGGGGAGCTGTTTTT. It encodes CAGKKRGGRRGAVF.

The V and J genes are TRBV6-5 and TRBJ1-3, with D maybe TRBD1 (6 bases). Germline V gives CDR1 MNHEY, CDR2 SVGAGI. The V gene lost 6 bases and the J gene lost 0 bases, with 12 bases spanning the gap. This CDR3 has 15 residues. The CDR3 DNA reads TGTGCCAGCAGGACAGGTGCTCTCTCTGGAAACACCATATATTTT. Translation: CASRTGALSGNTIYF.

The chain is built from TRBV28 and TRBJ1-2; D unclear. The germline gives CDR1 MDHEN, CDR2 SYDVKM. The ends were cut back, 2 bases at V and 4 bases at J, with 8 bases in the middle. This CDR3 region has 13 residues. The DNA for the CDR3 is TGTGCCAGCAGTTTAGGCAGAACCTATGGCTACACCTTC. Its translation is CASSLGRTYGYTF.

The chain recombines TRBV7-2 with TRBJ2-2; TRBD1 might be the D (5 bases). The CDR3 is 13 amino acids. In germline, CDR1 is SGHTA, CDR2 FQGNSA. V was cut by 2 bases and J by 5 bases, with 6 bases left in between. The CDR3 bases are TGTGCCAGCAGCTTATACAGGACCGGGGAGCTGTTTTTT. It translates to CASSLYRTGELFF.

The rearrangement links TRBV5-1 to TRBJ2-5, with TRBD2 matching over 9 bases. The ends lost 4 bases at V and 9 bases at J; junction bases unmatched: 7. Germline assignment: CDR1 SGHRS and CDR2 YFSETQ. This CDR3 spans 13 amino acids. For the CDR3, the DNA is TGCGCCAGCAGCATAGCGGGGGACTATCCCCAGTACTTC. Translated, it gives CASSIAGDYPQYF.

The rearrangement links TRBV2 to TRBJ2-7; the D is unclear. This CDR3 spans 11 amino acids. Germline V CDR1 and CDR2: SNHLY, FYNNEI. V lost 6 bases and J 6 bases, leaving 9 bases between the germline ends. The CDR3 here is CASSSGPEQYF. The CDR3 coding sequence is TGTGCCAGCAGCTCTGGGCCCGAGCAGTACTTC. The entire variable domain, with the rest obtained from reference TRBV2 and TRBJ2-7, is as follows: EPEVTQTPSHQVTQMGQEVILRCVPISNHLYFYWYRQILGQKVEFLVSFYNNEISEKSEIFDDQFSVERPDGSNFTLKIRSTKLEDSAMYFCASSSGPEQYFGPGTRLTVT.

This chain joins TRBV6-5 and TRBJ1-1; 8 nucleotides match TRBD1. Germline lookup yields CDR1 MNHEY and CDR2 SVGAGI. This CDR3 region has 13 residues. J was trimmed by 1 base and V by 10 bases; bases with no gene match: 5. The CDR3 spells CAIHGTGNTEAFF. DNA of the CDR3: TGTGCCATACACGGGACAGGGAACACTGAAGCTTTCTTT.

V gene TRBV30 combines with J gene TRBJ2-5; 8 nucleotides match TRBD1. The J segment lost 4 bases and the V segment lost 3 bases, leaving 7 bases of the junction unmatched. Germline CDR1 is GTSNPN and CDR2 is SVGIG (reference sequence). The CDR3 runs 14 residues. The CDR3 bases are TGTGCCTGGAGGGGGGGCAGGGGGCTAGAGACCCAGTACTTC. Its translation: CAWRGGRGLETQYF.